This TCR beta chain is drawn from a study of T cell responses to AZD1222 COVID-19 vaccine. Findings and caveats of the study: Repertoire samples came only from after the peak T cell response. Only a handful of people who got AZD1222 tested seropositive at baseline.

Germline assignment: CDR1 SGHAT and CDR2 FQNNGV. CDR3 length equals 16 residues. Trimming removed 3 bases at V and 2 bases at J, with 16 bases between. Sequenced by immunoSEQ multiplex PCR; TCRdb stores in-frame clones only, minus some. The sample records more than 100,000 clones, about 90% being singletons. About this clone: Antigen specificity is unknown.

The clonotype was recovered from an adult in good health. The specimen was peripheral blood, collected on day 0 of AZD1222 vaccination. The rearrangement links TRBV11-2 to TRBJ1-1, with D perhaps TRBD1 (5 bases). The CDR3 region is CASSLSGSVRNTEAFF. In nucleotides, the CDR3 is TGTGCCAGCAGCTTGTCAGGGAGCGTTAGAAACACTGAAGCTTTCTTT.